This T cell receptor beta chain originates from a study of early stage breast cancer tumors. Whole-study context: Around 10-fold was the mean read coverage per sample.

V shed 5 bases and J 0 bases; nucleotides not matched to a gene: 13. Germline CDR1 is KGHSH and CDR2 is LQKENI. The CDR3 contains 17 residues. Clones were sequenced by immunoSEQ multiplex PCR, and TCRdb holds only the in-frame ones, with some missing. The sample shows some 28,000 clones, around 50% of them seen only once. Input material: breast tumor tissue. This chain links TRBV18 with TRBJ2-7, with 7 positions matching TRBD1. The clonotype comes from a person aged 50-59 years with breast cancer. CDR3 coding DNA: TGTGCCAGCTCAGCAGGTCCGAGACAGGGATTCTCCTACGAGCAGTACTTC. Its protein product is CASSAGPRQGFSYEQYF.